Shown below are 5 T cell receptor beta chains from a single sample sequenced in a study of neurological immune-mediated disorders. TCRdb reprocessed the 5' RACE reads with MiXCR, giving one entry per CDR3 protein. The table lists around 79,000 distinct CDR3 sequences, about 14% of them singletons, with 6.8% in the top ten. Material: PBMCs. Receptor source: a woman in her forties or fifties in good health.

This clonotype was seen repeatedly, ten times or more. This rearrangement joins TRBV5-1 to TRBJ1-2; D possibly corresponds to TRBD1 (5 bases). The CDR3 totals 14 residues. V was clipped by 5 bases and J by 8 bases, with 19 bases between them. Germline V lookup: CDR1 SGHRS, CDR2 YFSETQ. CDR3 residues: CASRPGLLIEGYTF. The CDR3 DNA is TGCGCCAGCAGACCGGGACTCCTGATCGAGGGCTACACCTTC.

This clonotype was detected ten times or more. The chain joins TRBV5-5 to TRBJ2-5; D remains unclear. Deletions cut 1 base from V and 0 bases from J, with 10 bases between. The germline CDR1 and CDR2 sequences are SGHKS and YYEKEE (reference sequence). CDR3 size: 15 residues. CDR3 DNA sequence: TGTGCCAGCAGCTTGCGGCGAAACAACCAAGAGACCCAGTACTTC. This sequence encodes CASSLRRNNQETQYF.

This clonotype was counted at least ten times. V gene TRBV6-5 combines with J gene TRBJ2-3; D is unresolved. Trimming removed 6 bases from V and 1 base from J, with 8 bases in between. Germline CDR1 and CDR2: MNHEY and SVGAGI. CDR3 size: 13 residues. The CDR3 DNA is TGTGCCAGCAGACCATCGGGCACAGATACGCAGTATTTT. Its translation: CASRPSGTDTQYF.

Ten or more counts support this clonotype. The chain couples TRBV18 to TRBJ2-5; D gene uncertain. The germline V gene encodes CDR1 KGHSH and CDR2 LQKENI. Trimming left V 3 bases short and J 2 bases short, with 13 bases between. The CDR3 sequence is 15 residues long. CDR3 region: CASSPVKGPQETQYF. The CDR3 DNA reads TGTGCCAGCTCACCGGTGAAAGGGCCTCAAGAGACCCAGTACTTC.

This clonotype occurred a few times. This chain joins TRBV14 and TRBJ2-3, with a weak D call TRBD2 (5 bases). The CDR3 length is 16 residues. With 0 bases removed from V and 8 bases from J, the gap between germline ends came to 18 bases. Germline assignment: CDR1 SGHDN and CDR2 FVKESK. Here the CDR3 reads CASSQDHSAASGTQYF. Written as DNA, the CDR3 is TGTGCCAGCAGCCAAGATCACTCAGCGGCCTCGGGTACGCAGTATTTT.